This T cell receptor beta chain derives from a study of cytomegalovirus exposure and HLA in healthy donors. Study results and limitations: Reported performance of the classifier showed diagnosis of cytomegalovirus status with high specificity and sensitivity.

As for this clone: Its antigen is not known.

V gave up 7 bases and J gave up 10 bases, with 11 bases separating them. Germline V lookup: CDR1 MNHEY, CDR2 SMNVEV (reference sequence). CDR3 size: 11 residues. Primers included in the PCR were 60 Vbeta and 13 Jbeta primers. The repertoire was sequenced with immunoSEQ multiplex PCR; TCRdb's copy has only in-frame clones and lacks some. The sample carries about 130,000 clones, 70% to 90% recorded once. Sequencing input: PBMCs. The rearrangement joins TRBV27 to TRBJ2-1; D not certain. This clonotype originated in a boy between 10 and 17 years old in good health and CMV-seronegative. CDR3 sequence reads: CASIRSTEQFF. In DNA form, the CDR3 reads TGTGCCAGCATTAGGAGTACAGAGCAGTTCTTC.